Below, 22 T cell receptor beta chains from the same sample are listed, as sequenced in a study of blood T cell repertoires in COVID-19. Data came from immunoSEQ multiplex PCR; TCRdb stores just in-frame clones and leaves some out. The sample includes 200,000 or so clones, 88% of them seen just once. Sequenced input: PBMCs or T cells enriched from blood (not recorded which). Receptors were obtained from a woman aged 25-40 years who had recovered from COVID-19.

Note on this clone: One junction end disagrees with the germline gene, perhaps due to a read error. The rearrangement links TRBV3-1 (or the pseudogene TRBV3-2) to TRBJ1-2; possibly TRBD1 for D (5 bases). Germline loops: CDR1 LGHDT, CDR2 YNNKEL (reference sequence). The CDR3 sequence is 13 residues long. For the CDR3, the DNA is TGTGCCAGCAGCCAAGATGGCGACAGCCTCATAGCCTTC. Protein sequence: CASSQDGDSLIAF.

The chain links TRBV6-2 or TRBV6-3 to TRBJ2-5, with TRBD2 matching over 7 bases. V was clipped by 4 bases and J by 1 base; unmatched bases: 6. CDR3 size: 15 residues. The germline V gene has CDR1 MNHEY and CDR2 SVGEGT. CDR3 region: CASSWVGTIQETQYF. CDR3 coding DNA: TGTGCCAGCAGTTGGGTCGGGACTATCCAAGAGACCCAGTACTTC.

This chain uses TRBV20-1 with TRBJ1-1; D gene unclear. The germline V gene encodes CDR1 DFQATT and CDR2 SNEGSKA (reference sequence). V was clipped by 5 bases and J by 3 bases, with 7 bases between them. This CDR3 comprises 11 residues. CDR3 DNA sequence: TGCAGTGCTGAACTCTACACTGAAGCTTTCTTT. It specifies CSAELYTEAFF.

The chain recombines TRBV5-1 with TRBJ2-3; no clear D. V was trimmed by 1 base and J by 7 bases, leaving 4 bases between them. The CDR3 sequence is 11 residues long. Germline lookup yields CDR1 SGHRS and CDR2 YFSETQ. CDR3 protein: CASSLFNTQYF. DNA for the CDR3: TGCGCCAGCAGCTTGTTTAATACGCAGTATTTT.

The chain couples TRBV14 to TRBJ2-7, with TRBD2 matching over 7 bases. CDR3 length: 15 residues. The ends lost 1 base at V and 2 bases at J; junction bases unmatched: 5. Germline V gene data show CDR1 as SGHDN and CDR2 as FVKESK. The CDR3 DNA is TGTGCCAGCAGCCAAGGACTAGCTACCACCTACGAGCAGTACTTC. Encoded protein: CASSQGLATTYEQYF.

This CDR3 reads CASSTTADTEAFF. The CDR3 DNA is TGTGCCAGTAGTACGACCGCGGATACTGAAGCTTTCTTT. The rearrangement links TRBV19 to TRBJ1-1; D gene uncertain. Germline CDR1 and CDR2: LNHDA and SQIVND (reference sequence). This CDR3 comprises 13 residues. Trimming cost V 4 bases and J 5 bases, with 11 bases left between them.

V is TRBV7-2 and J is TRBJ2-3, with 8 bases aligning to TRBD2. Germline CDR1 and CDR2: SGHTA and FQGNSA. The CDR3 is made up of 17 amino acids. V dropped 3 bases and J dropped 0; count of bases not matched to a gene: 8. The DNA for the CDR3 is TGTGCCAGCAGCTTTAGGTCACGGGGGGGTAGCACAGATACGCAGTATTTT. Translation gives CASSFRSRGGSTDTQYF.

This chain links TRBV9 with TRBJ1-3; D is possibly TRBD1 (5 bases). There are 17 residues in the CDR3. The V gene lost 0 bases and the J gene lost 4 bases, with 17 bases spanning the gap. Germline V gene sequence: CDR1 SGDLS, CDR2 YYNGEE. This CDR3 is CASSVELSGNVGNTIYF. CDR3 in DNA: TGTGCCAGCAGCGTAGAGTTATCAGGGAATGTCGGAAACACCATATATTTT.

V gene TRBV5-1 combines with J gene TRBJ2-7; tentatively, D is TRBD1 (6 bases). This CDR3 is built from 15 residues. Germline loops: CDR1 SGHRS, CDR2 YFSETQ. V was shortened by 4 bases and J by 3 bases, with 17 bases between the two germline ends. As DNA, the CDR3 is TGCGCCAGCAGCCCCCGGGGACAATCCGACTACGAGCAGTACTTC. It codes for CASSPRGQSDYEQYF.

The V and J genes are TRBV7-2 and TRBJ2-1; a weak D match, TRBD2 (7 bases). Trimming cost V 3 bases and J 4 bases, with 13 bases left between them. Per germline, CDR1 SGHTA and CDR2 FQGNSA. The CDR3 is made up of 15 amino acids. The CDR3 here is CASSFPGGGYNEQFF. The CDR3 DNA follows: TGTGCCAGCAGCTTTCCGGGGGGCGGGTACAATGAGCAGTTCTTC.

The rearrangement links TRBV18 to TRBJ1-1; no reliable D call. CDR3 length: 15 residues. CDR1 is KGHSH, CDR2 LQKENI, per germline. Trimming removed 2 bases from V and 4 bases from J, with 14 bases in between. Here the CDR3 DNA reads TGTGCCAGCTCACCAGCGATCCGTGGGAGCACTGAAGCTTTCTTT. Translated: CASSPAIRGSTEAFF.

CDR3 sequence: CASKEGQIMTDTQYF. CDR3 DNA sequence: TGCGCCAGCAAGGAAGGACAAATAATGACAGATACGCAGTATTTT. V usage is TRBV5-1 and J usage is TRBJ2-3, with TRBD1 as a possible D gene (5 bases). In germline, CDR1 is SGHRS, CDR2 YFSETQ. This CDR3 spans 15 amino acids. V was trimmed by 6 bases and J by 3 bases, leaving 17 bases between them.

The V call is TRBV19, the J call TRBJ2-7, with a weak D call TRBD2 (6 bases). Per the germline V gene, CDR1 is LNHDA and CDR2 is SQIVND (reference sequence). The CDR3 runs to 13 residues. V lost 0 bases to trimming and J lost 4 bases, with 7 bases between them. CDR3 nucleotide sequence: TGTGCCAGTAGTATAGAAGCGGGTTACGAGCAGTACTTC. This encodes CASSIEAGYEQYF.

J is TRBJ1-1 and V is TRBV4-3, with 7 bases identical to TRBD1. Germline V lookup: CDR1 LGHNA, CDR2 YSLEER. The V and J ends lost 5 bases and 4 bases, in that order; junction bases with no gene match: 10. CDR3 size: 15 residues. The CDR3 is CASSTGAAGLTEAFF. The CDR3 region has the DNA TGCGCCAGCAGCACAGGGGCCGCGGGACTCACTGAAGCTTTCTTT.

The J gene is TRBJ2-2, the V gene TRBV3-1 (or the pseudogene TRBV3-2); 12 bases are a match to TRBD2. The length of the CDR3 is 18 residues. CDR1 LGHDT and CDR2 YNNKEL come from the germline V gene (reference sequence). V shed 1 base, J shed 2 bases, and the junction held 5 bases outside the gene matches. CDR3 protein: CASSQGGTSGSNTGELFF. As DNA, the CDR3 is TGTGCCAGCAGCCAAGGAGGGACTAGCGGGTCAAACACCGGGGAGCTGTTTTTT.

As concerns this clone: The sample has other DNA sequences that encode this CDR3 too. The chain carries TRBV7-9 and TRBJ1-3; a weak D match, TRBD1 (6 bases). The CDR3 consists of 14 residues. In germline, CDR1 is SEHNR, CDR2 FQNEAQ (reference sequence). The germline V and J ends were trimmed by 5 bases and 3 bases, with 11 bases remaining between them. The DNA of the CDR3 is TGTGCCAGCAGCAGAACAGGGATTGGAAACACCATATATTTT. It codes for CASSRTGIGNTIYF.

CDR3 in DNA: TGCGCCAGCAGCCCCCCTGGGGCAGGGTTAATGTTTGAGCAGTTCTTC. Its protein product is CASSPPGAGLMFEQFF. The rearrangement uses TRBV4-1 and TRBJ2-1, with a weak D call TRBD1 (5 bases). Germline loops: CDR1 MGHRA, CDR2 YSYEKL. CDR3 length equals 16 residues. V lost 4 bases and J lost 9, with 22 bases in between.

The V call is TRBV11-2, the J call TRBJ1-2; TRBD1 might be the D (5 bases). V was shortened by 0 bases and J by 3 bases, with 8 bases between the two germline ends. CDR1 is SGHAT and CDR2 is FQNNGV in the germline V gene. The CDR3 is 14 residues long. The CDR3: CASSLDRRDYGYTF. In DNA, the CDR3 is TGTGCCAGCAGCTTAGATCGCAGGGACTATGGCTACACCTTC.

A single count supports this clone. This chain joins TRBV6-5 and TRBJ1-1; possibly TRBD1 for D (5 bases). CDR1 is MNHEY and CDR2 is SVGAGI in the germline V gene. V was clipped by 5 bases and J by 7 bases, with 17 bases between them. This CDR3 comprises 14 residues. CDR3 DNA sequence: TGTGCCAGCAGTCGACTCAGCGGGGGGAATGAAGCTTTCTTT. It specifies CASSRLSGGNEAFF.

The chain employs TRBV7-2 and TRBJ2-5; D is perhaps TRBD2 (5 bases). The V and J ends lost 1 base and 2 bases respectively, with 14 bases between them. The germline gives CDR1 SGHTA, CDR2 FQGNSA. The CDR3 has 16 amino acids. The chain's CDR3 is CASSLGVRRIQETQYF. CDR3 DNA sequence: TGTGCCAGCAGCTTAGGAGTCCGGAGGATACAAGAGACCCAGTACTTC.

The chain is built from TRBV25-1 and TRBJ1-2; 7 bases are shared with TRBD1. Losses at the gene ends were 6 bases for V and 8 bases for J; bases not matched to a gene: 9. Germline assignment: CDR1 MGHDK and CDR2 SYGVNS. The CDR3 is made up of 13 amino acids. The CDR3 loop is CASRTGTVVGYTF. CDR3 in DNA: TGTGCCAGCAGGACCGGGACAGTCGTCGGCTACACCTTC.

The table lists this clone with many counts. The V and J genes are TRBV29-1 and TRBJ1-5, with 8 bases fitting TRBD1. Trimming removed 4 bases from V and 2 bases from J; junction bases left unmatched: 7. Germline V gene sequence: CDR1 SQVTM, CDR2 ANQGSEA. The CDR3 length is 15 residues. CDR3 in DNA: TGCAGCGTTGCCCTACAGGGGGGAGGCAATCAGCCCCAGCATTTT. This codes for CSVALQGGGNQPQHF.